This T cell receptor (beta chain) was observed in a study of T cells expressing NK-cell markers. The CDR3 covers 13 residues. Germline V CDR1 and CDR2: SQVTM, ANQGSEA. TCR beta cDNA was made by 5'RACE template switching with UMIs. TCRdb reanalyzed the 5' RACE reads and collapses them to one entry per CDR3 protein, without DNA. The repertoire table contains more than 120,000 distinct CDR3 sequences. Sample: blood T cells: a sorted CD56 or NKG2C T cell subset, CD4+ or CD8+ T cells, or bulk PBMC T cells (not recorded which). The chain carries TRBV29-1 and TRBJ2-4. The receptor's source is a man aged 18 to 30 in good health. CDR3 region: CSVRTVAKNIQYF.